The clone carrying this T cell receptor (beta chain) has just a few counts. Its target is unknown. These data belong to a study of long-term antiretroviral therapy in people with HIV. Trimming pared 8 bases from V and 6 bases from J, leaving 10 bases between. Germline V lookup: CDR1 LGHNA, CDR2 YNFKEQ. The CDR3 is 12 amino acids. General observations from the study: Diversity remained lower than transplant donor controls, even though it increased after ART.

Researchers report immunoSEQ v3.0 was run at survey level. Method: immunoSEQ multiplex PCR; TCRdb's copy keeps in-frame clones and lacks some. Here the sample spans 35,000 or so clones, approximately 85% being singletons. The J gene is TRBJ1-4, the V gene TRBV4-2; D perhaps matches TRBD1 (5 bases). The clonotype was recovered from a man aged 18 to 30 with HIV. The material was unsorted PBMCs, obtained 2.2 years after starting antiretroviral therapy. Here the CDR3 DNA reads TGTGCCAGCTCCCAGGGAGATGAAAAACTGTTTTTT. It translates to CASSQGDEKLFF.